This T cell receptor beta chain emerged from a study of T cell changes during pregnancy in multiple sclerosis. V lost 4 bases and J lost 4, with 19 bases in between. Germline values: CDR1 MNHEY, CDR2 SMNVEV (reference sequence). This CDR3 is built from 16 residues. Sequencing used immunoSEQ multiplex PCR; TCRdb keeps in-frame clones, though not all of them. There are roughly 40,000 clones in the sample; 80% to 95% occur only once, and just under 0.5% lies in the top ten. This rearrangement joins TRBV27 to TRBJ1-1; D not resolved. The sequenced sample was CD4+ T cells from peripheral blood mononuclear cells, obtained in the second trimester of pregnancy. This clonotype originated in a female donor in good health, enrolled as a control in a pregnancy study. CDR3 region: CASSWRTEVSLTEAFF. The CDR3 coding sequence is TGTGCCAGCAGTTGGCGGACGGAGGTCTCCCTCACTGAAGCTTTCTTT.